The rows below give T cell receptor beta chains drawn from one sample of a study of cytomegalovirus exposure and HLA in healthy donors. Clones were read by immunoSEQ multiplex PCR, and TCRdb kept only the in-frame ones, dropping some. The ten top clones account for less than 1.2%, within a sample of some 50,000 clones. Sequencing input: PBMCs. The origin of the receptors is a woman aged 40 to 50 in good health and CMV-seronegative. The CDR3 runs from the conserved cysteine through the conserved F or W. The D gene is left open where the match is weak.

cdr3_aa: CASSIRAGQGLIYEQYF
d_call: TRBD1
j_call: TRBJ2-7
v_call: TRBV19

cdr3_aa: CASTLGLAGTETQYF
d_call: TRBD2
j_call: TRBJ2-5
v_call: TRBV5-4

cdr3_aa: CASSHSTSTSGQETQYF
d_call: TRBD2
j_call: TRBJ2-5
v_call: TRBV5-1

cdr3_aa: CASSAGAAGNTIYF
d_call: .
j_call: TRBJ1-3
v_call: TRBV9

cdr3_aa: CASSNLDGFYGYTF
d_call: .
j_call: TRBJ1-2
v_call: TRBV19

cdr3_aa: CSVVSDRPPTDTQYF
d_call: TRBD1
j_call: TRBJ2-3
v_call: TRBV29-1

cdr3_aa: CASSLVAGEWEQFF
d_call: TRBD2
j_call: TRBJ2-1
v_call: TRBV7-3

cdr3_aa: CASSSPASGSYEQYF
d_call: TRBD2
j_call: TRBJ2-7
v_call: TRBV28

cdr3_aa: CASSFGGGRSYEQYF
d_call: TRBD2
j_call: TRBJ2-7
v_call: TRBV5-4

cdr3_aa: CASSPSRGNQPQHF
d_call: .
j_call: TRBJ1-5
v_call: TRBV6-6

cdr3_aa: CASRAQPRTSGRDEQFF
d_call: TRBD2
j_call: TRBJ2-1
v_call: TRBV7-9

cdr3_aa: CASSLTSGGHYTQYF
d_call: TRBD2
j_call: TRBJ2-3
v_call: TRBV5-1

cdr3_aa: CASSQDWSGRSGEQYF
d_call: TRBD2
j_call: TRBJ2-7
v_call: TRBV4-1

cdr3_aa: CASSLLAGRTDTQYF
d_call: .
j_call: TRBJ2-3
v_call: TRBV28

cdr3_aa: CASRKTSRYTGELFF
d_call: TRBD2
j_call: TRBJ2-2
v_call: TRBV6-5

cdr3_aa: CASSQDRQVPYF
d_call: .
j_call: TRBJ2-4
v_call: TRBV4-3

cdr3_aa: CASSPDRAYGYTF
d_call: TRBD1
j_call: TRBJ1-2
v_call: TRBV5-4

cdr3_aa: CASSVYRDRSLTEAFF
d_call: TRBD1
j_call: TRBJ1-1
v_call: TRBV5-1

cdr3_aa: CASSYRGVVDEQFF
d_call: .
j_call: TRBJ2-1
v_call: TRBV6-5

cdr3_aa: CASSQETAGGWSEQYF
d_call: TRBD1
j_call: TRBJ2-7
v_call: TRBV4-3

cdr3_aa: CASSLETGRWGTQYF
d_call: .
j_call: TRBJ2-5
v_call: TRBV5-4

cdr3_aa: CASSQDLRRSADTQYF
d_call: .
j_call: TRBJ2-3
v_call: TRBV4-3

cdr3_aa: CASSVRDMNTEAFF
d_call: .
j_call: TRBJ1-1
v_call: TRBV9

cdr3_aa: CASSFSVFYNEQFF
d_call: .
j_call: TRBJ2-1
v_call: TRBV7-2

cdr3_aa: CASSAGLARETRGYEQYF
d_call: TRBD2
j_call: TRBJ2-7
v_call: TRBV7-2

cdr3_aa: CASSVGGGQGAGNTIYF
d_call: TRBD1
j_call: TRBJ1-3
v_call: TRBV9

cdr3_aa: CASSTPRAHEQYF
d_call: .
j_call: TRBJ2-7
v_call: TRBV28

cdr3_aa: CASSTGQGQETQYF
d_call: TRBD1
j_call: TRBJ2-5
v_call: TRBV19

cdr3_aa: CASSSQGARSSYEQYF
d_call: .
j_call: TRBJ2-7
v_call: TRBV28

cdr3_aa: CASSYSKGGYGYTF
d_call: .
j_call: TRBJ1-2
v_call: TRBV6-7

cdr3_aa: CASSLSGATEAFF
d_call: .
j_call: TRBJ1-1
v_call: TRBV5-1

cdr3_aa: CASKRQPNTGELFF
d_call: .
j_call: TRBJ2-2
v_call: TRBV6-5

cdr3_aa: CASSLDPTLLNTGELFF
d_call: .
j_call: TRBJ2-2
v_call: TRBV5-1

cdr3_aa: CASSGREEGETQYF
d_call: TRBD2
j_call: TRBJ2-5
v_call: TRBV2

cdr3_aa: CASSYNRETQYF
d_call: .
j_call: TRBJ2-5
v_call: TRBV6-5

cdr3_aa: CASSLAAGQGEGGYTF
d_call: TRBD1
j_call: TRBJ1-2
v_call: TRBV5-1

cdr3_aa: CASSPRDRGGNTEAFF
d_call: TRBD1
j_call: TRBJ1-1
v_call: TRBV5-4

cdr3_aa: CASSLSGRAEETQYF
d_call: TRBD2
j_call: TRBJ2-5
v_call: TRBV5-1

cdr3_aa: CASSLRRAPRTGNSYEQYF
d_call: TRBD1
j_call: TRBJ2-7
v_call: TRBV28

cdr3_aa: CSVVLGPSNTGELFF
d_call: .
j_call: TRBJ2-2
v_call: TRBV29-1

cdr3_aa: CASSDTGTGFGGFYGYTF
d_call: TRBD1
j_call: TRBJ1-2
v_call: TRBV11-3

cdr3_aa: CASSFLAGGRSEQFF
d_call: TRBD2
j_call: TRBJ2-1
v_call: TRBV27

cdr3_aa: CASSSGVTAYEQYF
d_call: .
j_call: TRBJ2-7
v_call: TRBV27

cdr3_aa: CASSLGQGDTEAFF
d_call: TRBD1
j_call: TRBJ1-1
v_call: TRBV7-9

cdr3_aa: CATSRDAGGKSYEQYF
d_call: .
j_call: TRBJ2-7
v_call: TRBV15

cdr3_aa: CASSGRQQGAGGYTF
d_call: TRBD1
j_call: TRBJ1-2
v_call: TRBV2

cdr3_aa: CATDLAGNHEQYF
d_call: TRBD2
j_call: TRBJ2-7
v_call: TRBV2

cdr3_aa: CASSNGAGGAIIGGGGNTIYF
d_call: .
j_call: TRBJ1-3
v_call: TRBV28